The 22 T cell receptor beta chains below all came from one sample that was sequenced in a study of neurological immune-mediated disorders. TCRdb ran MiXCR on the 5' RACE reads and lists one entry per CDR3 protein. Of around 70,000 distinct CDR3 sequences listed, under 5.5% are singletons. Sequenced: PBMCs. The receptors originated from a woman in her seventies with multiple sclerosis.

This clonotype was observed many times. The J gene is TRBJ2-2, the V gene TRBV7-9; 7 positions match TRBD2. With 6 bases clipped from V and 3 bases from J, the junction kept 4 bases outside the gene matches. Germline CDR1 reads SEHNR; CDR2 reads FQNEAQ (reference sequence). The CDR3 has 14 residues. The CDR3 DNA reads TGTGCCAGCAGACTTCTAGCGGACACCGGGGAGCTGTTTTTT. Its translation: CASRLLADTGELFF. Looking up the rest from reference TRBV7-9 and TRBJ2-2 gives the full variable domain: DTGVSQNPRHKITKRGQNVTFRCDPISEHNRLYWYRQTLGQGPEFLTYFQNEAQLEKSRLLSDRFSAERPKGSFSTLEIQRTEQGDSAMYLCASRLLADTGELFFGEGSRLTVL.

Details on this clonotype: At one boundary the junction diverges from the germline segment, which might be a read error. The CDR3 region has the DNA TGTGACACCAGCAGTGACAGCTATGGCTACACCTTC. It translates to CDTSSDSYGYTF. This sequence joins TRBV15 and TRBJ1-2, with D perhaps matching TRBD1 (5 bases). Germline V gene data show CDR1 as LNHNV and CDR2 as YYDKDF (reference sequence). This CDR3 has 12 amino acids.

There are many counts of this clonotype. This chain joins TRBV7-2 and TRBJ1-5; no clear D gene. The CDR3 is 15 residues long. V lost 1 base to trimming and J lost 4 bases, with 11 bases between them. Germline CDR1 and CDR2: SGHTA and FQGNSA. The CDR3 DNA reads TGTGCCAGCAGCTTAGAATCTTCCAGTAATCAGCCCCAGCATTTT. It yields the protein CASSLESSSNQPQHF.

The CDR3: CASSMEAILNV. In DNA, the CDR3 is TGTGCCAGCAGCATGGAGGCAATTCTGAACGTC. V is TRBV21-1 and J is TRBJ2-7; the DNA was not compared with TRBD2, the D call given in the table. TRBV21-1 constitutes a pseudogene. This CDR3 has 11 residues.

This clonotype has at least ten counts. The chain employs TRBV10-3 and TRBJ1-2; TRBD1 aligns across 9 bases. Germline loops: CDR1 ENHRY, CDR2 SYGVKD. Trimming cost V 5 bases and J 4 bases; bases outside gene matches: 2. CDR3 size: 13 residues. In DNA form, the CDR3 reads TGTGCCATCAGTACAGGGGGCAGCTATGGCTACACCTTC. Translation: CAISTGGSYGYTF.

The chain recombines TRBV20-1 with TRBJ2-7; 12 nucleotides line up with TRBD2. CDR3 length: 14 amino acids. Germline lookup yields CDR1 DFQATT and CDR2 SNEGSKA (reference sequence). V gave up 3 bases and J gave up 5 bases; unmatched junction bases: 5. The chain's CDR3 is CSARSTSGRNEQYF. The CDR3 DNA is TGCAGTGCTAGGAGCACTAGCGGGAGGAACGAGCAGTACTTC.

In its sample, this clonotype was seen many times. This chain connects TRBV20-1 to TRBJ2-6; D is unresolved. Germline CDR1 is DFQATT and CDR2 is SNEGSKA (reference sequence). The CDR3 spans 13 residues. The ends were cut back, 6 bases at V and 0 bases at J, with 6 bases in the middle. The CDR3 nucleotides read TGCAGTGCAGTAGCCTCTGGGGCCAACGTCCTGACTTTC. Protein sequence: CSAVASGANVLTF.

This clonotype was seen ten or more times. This rearrangement joins TRBV7-9 to TRBJ2-7; 9 bases are a match to TRBD2. V shed 5 bases and J 6 bases; nucleotides not matched to a gene: 8. The CDR3 contains 14 residues. The germline V gene encodes CDR1 SEHNR and CDR2 FQNEAQ (reference sequence). CDR3 amino acids: CASSPVAGGPEQYF. CDR3 DNA: TGTGCCAGCAGCCCAGTTGCGGGAGGGCCCGAGCAGTACTTC.

Many counts were recorded for this clonotype. V is TRBV3-1 and J is TRBJ2-5; D is unresolved. This CDR3 is built from 15 residues. V was cut by 4 bases and J by 2 bases, with 14 bases left in between. Looked up from germline, CDR1 is LGHDT and CDR2 is YNNKEL (reference sequence). The CDR3: CASSPLRWGQETQYF. CDR3 in DNA: TGTGCCAGCAGCCCCCTACGCTGGGGACAAGAGACCCAGTACTTC.

This clonotype was seen at least ten times. The rearrangement joins TRBV12-3 or TRBV12-4 to TRBJ2-1, with 10 bases lining up with TRBD2. Unmatched junction bases numbered 5, after V lost 2 bases and J lost 7 bases. CDR3 length equals 15 residues. CDR3 nucleotides: TGTGCCAGCAGTTTACATCAAGCGGGAGGGAATGAGCAGTTCTTC. It translates to CASSLHQAGGNEQFF.

This clonotype was seen ten or more times. This chain uses TRBV7-2 with TRBJ1-1; D gene unclear. Trimming shortened V by 5 bases and J by 2 bases, and 15 bases separated the two germline ends. CDR1 and CDR2 from the germline V gene are SGHTA and FQGNSA. CDR3 length: 15 amino acids. The chain's CDR3 is CASSVQTLSNTEAFF. CDR3 coding DNA: TGTGCCAGCAGCGTCCAGACCCTAAGTAACACTGAAGCTTTCTTT.

This clonotype appeared many times. CDR3 sequence reads: CASSLASNTGELFF. CDR3 coding DNA: TGTGCCAGCAGCTTAGCCAGTAACACCGGGGAGCTGTTTTTT. V gene TRBV7-9 combines with J gene TRBJ2-2, with unresolved D. This CDR3 contains 14 residues. The germline CDR1 and CDR2 sequences are SEHNR and FQNEAQ (reference sequence). Between the trimmed V and J ends, which lost 0 bases and 2 bases, there was a span of 4 bases. The full variable domain, rest sourced from reference TRBV7-9 and TRBJ2-2, is DTGVSQNPRHKITKRGQNVTFRCDPISEHNRLYWYRQTLGQGPEFLTYFQNEAQLEKSRLLSDRFSAERPKGSFSTLEIQRTEQGDSAMYLCASSLASNTGELFFGEGSRLTVL.

The sample holds many counts of this clonotype. The V call is TRBV29-1, the J call TRBJ2-5, with 9 bases identical to TRBD2. This CDR3 is built from 14 residues. V dropped 6 bases and J dropped 2; count of bases not matched to a gene: 7. Per germline, CDR1 SQVTM and CDR2 ANQGSEA. The DNA of the CDR3 is TGCAGCGTACGCCTAGCGGGGCTTCAAGAGACCCAGTACTTC. Its translation is CSVRLAGLQETQYF.

This clonotype has a count of ten or more. This chain links TRBV9 with TRBJ1-3; D is undetermined. With 2 bases removed from V and 0 bases from J, the gap between germline ends came to 9 bases. The germline CDR1 and CDR2 sequences are SGDLS and YYNGEE. The CDR3 extends over 15 amino acids. CDR3 DNA sequence: TGTGCCAGCAGCGTCGGCTCGATCTCTGGAAACACCATATATTTT. Translated: CASSVGSISGNTIYF.

This clonotype was counted ten times or more. The chain couples TRBV5-1 to TRBJ1-3; a weak D match, TRBD1 (5 bases). The germline CDR1 and CDR2 sequences are SGHRS and YFSETQ. Trimming took 0 bases from V and 1 from J, leaving 8 bases between them. The CDR3 has 15 amino acids. CDR3 loop: CASSLEGSSGNTIYF. The CDR3 DNA reads TGCGCCAGCAGCTTGGAGGGGAGTTCTGGAAACACCATATATTTT.

In DNA form, the CDR3 reads TGTGCCAGCAGCCGGGGACAGCTCTCCTACGAGCAGTACTTC. Its translation: CASSRGQLSYEQYF. The genes are TRBV5-6 and TRBJ2-7, with 7 bases that match TRBD1. Looked up from germline, CDR1 is SGHDT and CDR2 is YYEEEE. CDR3 length: 14 amino acids. The junction had 4 bases not matched to a gene; V was cut back by 4 bases and J by 0 bases.

In this sample, this clonotype turned up a few times. This chain links TRBV4-1 with TRBJ1-1; a possible D gene is TRBD1 (6 bases). This CDR3 region has 19 residues. The ends were cut back, 3 bases at V and 3 bases at J, with 26 bases in the middle. The germline CDR1 and CDR2 sequences are MGHRA and YSYEKL. The CDR3 here is CASSQTAARGGIGDTEAFF. The CDR3 nucleotides read TGCGCCAGCAGCCAGACCGCCGCCAGGGGAGGGATTGGGGACACTGAAGCTTTCTTT.

This clonotype was counted at least ten times. The V gene is TRBV27, the J gene TRBJ2-1; 9 bases line up with TRBD1. With 6 bases clipped from V and 6 bases from J, the junction kept 6 bases outside the gene matches. Per the germline V gene, CDR1 is MNHEY and CDR2 is SMNVEV (reference sequence). The CDR3 has 14 amino acids. The CDR3 region is CASRRDRESNEQFF. In DNA, the CDR3 is TGTGCCAGCAGGAGGGACAGGGAAAGCAATGAGCAGTTCTTC.

This clonotype was seen many times. This chain connects TRBV7-9 to TRBJ1-2; D is unclear. CDR3 length: 14 residues. Between the trimmed V and J ends, which lost 3 bases and 7 bases, there was a span of 15 bases. Per the germline V gene, CDR1 is SEHNR and CDR2 is FQNEAQ (reference sequence). The CDR3 DNA reads as TGTGCCAGCAGCTTGGACCCCCCCTGGGGTGGCTACACCTTC. This translates into CASSLDPPWGGYTF. The full variable domain, its missing parts supplied by reference TRBV7-9 and TRBJ1-2, is DTGVSQNPRHKITKRGQNVTFRCDPISEHNRLYWYRQTLGQGPEFLTYFQNEAQLEKSRLLSDRFSAERPKGSFSTLEIQRTEQGDSAMYLCASSLDPPWGGYTFGSGTRLTVV.

This clonotype showed up many times. The gene calls are TRBV7-2 and TRBJ2-4; D possibly corresponds to TRBD2 (5 bases). Germline V CDR1 and CDR2: SGHTA, FQGNSA. The CDR3 is 14 residues long. V dropped 4 bases and J dropped 3 bases, with 10 bases sitting between them. CDR3 sequence: CASSSGRGKNIQYF. CDR3 nucleotides: TGTGCCAGCAGCTCGGGTCGGGGCAAAAACATTCAGTACTTC.

This clonotype showed up just a few times. The chain employs TRBV7-8 and TRBJ1-2, with D possibly being TRBD1 (6 bases). CDR1 is SGHVS, CDR2 FQNEAQ, per germline. Trimming pared 2 bases from V and 2 bases from J, leaving 9 bases between. This CDR3 is built from 14 residues. The CDR3, as DNA: TGTGCCAGCAGCTTAAGCCAGGGGAACTATGGCTACACCTTC. As protein: CASSLSQGNYGYTF.

This clonotype was detected ten times or more. This chain joins TRBV5-1 and TRBJ2-3; possibly TRBD2 for D (5 bases). The V and J ends lost 5 bases and 4 bases respectively, with 8 bases between them. This CDR3 is built from 12 residues. Germline V gene lookup returns CDR1 SGHRS and CDR2 YFSETQ. The CDR3 sequence is CASRLAADTQYF. DNA of the CDR3: TGCGCCAGCAGGCTAGCAGCAGATACGCAGTATTTT.